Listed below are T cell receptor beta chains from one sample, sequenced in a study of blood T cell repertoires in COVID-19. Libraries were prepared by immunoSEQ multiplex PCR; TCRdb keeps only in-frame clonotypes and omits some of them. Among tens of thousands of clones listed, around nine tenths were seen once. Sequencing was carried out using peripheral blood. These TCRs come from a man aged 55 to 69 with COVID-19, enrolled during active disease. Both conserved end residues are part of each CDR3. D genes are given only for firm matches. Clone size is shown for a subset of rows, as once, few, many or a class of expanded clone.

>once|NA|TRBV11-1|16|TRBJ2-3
CASSSTADTNTDTQYF
TGTGCCAGCAGCTCAACGGCGGACACAAACACAGATACGCAGTATTTT
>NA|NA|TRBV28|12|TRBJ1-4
CASSLMREKLFF
TGTGCCAGCAGTTTAATGAGGGAAAAACTGTTTTTT
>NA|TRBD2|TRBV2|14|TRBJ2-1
CASSRGLAGNEQFF
TGTGCCAGCAGTCGTGGACTAGCGGGAAATGAGCAGTTCTTC
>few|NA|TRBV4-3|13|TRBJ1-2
CASSQDIRYGYTF
TGCGCCAGCAGCCAAGATATCCGGTATGGCTACACCTTC
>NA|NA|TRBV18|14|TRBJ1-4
CASSPEAPNEKLFF
TGTGCCAGCTCACCAGAGGCACCTAATGAAAAACTGTTTTTT
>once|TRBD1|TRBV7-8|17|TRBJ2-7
CASSLRFGTELSYEQYF
TGTGCCAGCAGCTTAAGATTTGGGACAGAACTCTCCTACGAGCAGTACTTC
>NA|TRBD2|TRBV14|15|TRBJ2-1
CASSKATSGRSPQFF
TGTGCCAGCAGCAAAGCCACTAGCGGGAGGTCCCCTCAATTCTTC
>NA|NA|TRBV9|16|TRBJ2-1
CASSPPGAVTYNEQFF
TGTGCCAGCAGCCCCCCCGGCGCGGTAACCTACAATGAGCAGTTCTTC
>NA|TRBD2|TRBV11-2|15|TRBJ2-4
CASSLGGRALTVQYF
TGTGCCAGCAGCTTGGGCGGGAGGGCCCTCACGGTTCAGTACTTC
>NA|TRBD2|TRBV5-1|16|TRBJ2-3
CASSPTSGSVADTQYF
TGCGCCAGCAGCCCCACTAGCGGGAGTGTGGCGGATACGCAGTATTTT
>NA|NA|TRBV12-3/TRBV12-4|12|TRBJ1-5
CASSPGDQPQHF
TGTGCCAGCAGCCCAGGGGACCAGCCCCAGCATTTT
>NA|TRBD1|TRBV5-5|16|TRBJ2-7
CASTLLGGQGANEQYF
TGTGCCAGCACCCTTTTGGGGGGACAGGGGGCCAACGAGCAGTACTTC
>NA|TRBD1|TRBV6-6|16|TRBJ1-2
CASNSDRGRLNYGYTF
TGTGCCAGCAATTCGGACAGGGGGCGTTTGAACTATGGCTACACCTTC
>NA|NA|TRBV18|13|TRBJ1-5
CASSPPGGQPQHF
TGTGCCAGCTCACCGCCCGGAGGGCAGCCCCAGCATTTT
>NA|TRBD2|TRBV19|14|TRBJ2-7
CASSITSGSDEQYF
TGTGCCAGTAGTATTACTAGCGGGAGTGACGAGCAGTACTTC
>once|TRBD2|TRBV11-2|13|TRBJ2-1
CASSLAGDNEQFF
TGTGCCAGCAGCTTGGCGGGGGACAATGAGCAGTTCTTC